Reported below is one TCR beta chain. These data originate in a study of cytomegalovirus exposure and HLA in healthy donors. Unmatched junction bases numbered 9, after V lost 6 bases and J lost 3 bases. In germline, CDR1 is PRHDT, CDR2 FYEKMQ (reference sequence). The CDR3 has 15 residues. A multiplex PCR was run with 60 Vbeta primers and 13 Jbeta primers. Assay used: immunoSEQ multiplex PCR; TCRdb lists only in-frame clones, some missing. The sample yields about 180,000 clones, about 79% seen once. Input material: PBMCs. This sequence joins TRBV13 and TRBJ1-1, with 8 bases aligning to TRBD1. The source of this sequence is a girl aged 2 to 10 in good health and CMV-seropositive. The CDR3 nucleotides read TGTGCCAGCAGTTATACCGACAGGGGATACACTGAAGCTTTCTTT. Amino acids: CASSYTDRGYTEAFF.